These 17 T cell receptor beta chains originate from one sample sequenced in a study of cytomegalovirus exposure and HLA in healthy donors. Both 60 Vbeta primers and 13 Jbeta primers went into the PCR. TCRdb's copy holds only in-frame clones and misses some; the assay was immunoSEQ multiplex PCR. The sample includes approximately 59,000 clones, about 78% of them seen just once. The sample taken for sequencing was PBMCs. All receptors derive from a girl aged 5-17 years in good health and CMV-seropositive.

J is TRBJ2-7 and V is TRBV5-5; the D gene is possibly TRBD1 (6 bases). The CDR3 is 13 amino acids. V lost 4 bases, J lost 5 bases, and 13 bases lay in between. Germline values: CDR1 SGHKS, CDR2 YYEKEE (reference sequence). The CDR3 here is CASSQQGNHEQYF. CDR3 sequence (DNA): TGTGCCAGCAGCCAACAGGGAAACCACGAGCAGTACTTC.

This sequence joins TRBV7-2 and TRBJ2-1; D possibly corresponds to TRBD1 (5 bases). The length of the CDR3 is 13 residues. The V end lost 6 bases, the J end lost 0 bases, and 6 bases lay between the germline ends. From germline, CDR1 is SGHTA and CDR2 FQGNSA. The CDR3 DNA reads as TGTGCCAGCAGGACAGACTCCTACAATGAGCAGTTCTTC. This codes for CASRTDSYNEQFF.

The V gene is TRBV4-1, the J gene TRBJ2-2, with 8 bases that match TRBD1. Germline CDR1 MGHRA, CDR2 YSYEKL. V shed 3 bases and J 7 bases; nucleotides not matched to a gene: 10. The CDR3 covers 16 residues. The CDR3 region is CASSHGQGGYVGELFF. CDR3 DNA: TGCGCCAGCAGCCACGGACAGGGCGGGTATGTCGGGGAGCTGTTTTTT.

V usage is TRBV5-1 and J usage is TRBJ2-7, with D hard to call. V lost 0 bases to trimming and J lost 5 bases, with 15 bases between them. This CDR3 has 15 residues. CDR1 SGHRS and CDR2 YFSETQ come from the germline V gene. The CDR3 protein is CASSLVYGSEDEQYF. For the CDR3, the DNA is TGCGCCAGCAGCTTGGTTTACGGCTCAGAGGACGAGCAGTACTTC.

This clone has a single count. The chain is built from TRBV7-8 and TRBJ2-6; 7 bases are a match to TRBD1. The V segment lost 5 bases and the J segment 0 bases; nucleotides outside the gene matches: 13. The germline CDR1 and CDR2 sequences are SGHVS and FQNEAQ. The CDR3 covers 19 residues. For the CDR3, the DNA is TGTGCCAGCAGCCTTCTGGGGACAGTTGTTAACTCTGGGGCCAACGTCCTGACTTTC. Protein product: CASSLLGTVVNSGANVLTF.

This chain joins TRBV27 and TRBJ2-7; D ambiguous. The CDR3 totals 12 residues. V was clipped by 5 bases and J by 1 base, with 6 bases between them. In germline, CDR1 is MNHEY, CDR2 SMNVEV (reference sequence). The CDR3 loop reads CASSPPSYEQYF. The CDR3 coding sequence is TGTGCCAGCAGTCCCCCTTCCTACGAGCAGTACTTC.

This chain connects TRBV28 to TRBJ2-1; TRBD2 might be the D (6 bases). The CDR3 contains 11 residues. The germline V gene has CDR1 MDHEN and CDR2 SYDVKM. Trimming left V 5 bases short and J 7 bases short, with 6 bases between. DNA for the CDR3: TGTGCCAGCAGTGGAGGGAATGAGCAGTTCTTC. Translating it yields CASSGGNEQFF.

The chain combines TRBV14 with TRBJ2-2, with 8 nucleotides matching TRBD2. The CDR3 runs 16 residues. Losses at the gene ends were 5 bases for V and 4 bases for J; bases not matched to a gene: 9. The germline V gene has CDR1 SGHDN and CDR2 FVKESK. CDR3 nucleotides: TGTGCCAGCAGCTTATCCGGGACTAGACTCACCGGGGAGCTGTTTTTT. Its translation is CASSLSGTRLTGELFF.

The chain joins TRBV7-9 to TRBJ2-2; the match to TRBD1 covers 9 bases. Germline assignment: CDR1 SEHNR and CDR2 FQNEAQ (reference sequence). This CDR3 comprises 16 residues. Losses at the gene ends were 4 bases for V and 5 bases for J; bases not matched to a gene: 8. CDR3 amino acids: CASSSGQGLVTGELFF. In DNA, the CDR3 is TGTGCCAGCAGCTCCGGACAGGGGTTGGTGACCGGGGAGCTGTTTTTT.

This clone was counted a few times. The V gene is TRBV10-3, the J gene TRBJ2-2, with D perhaps TRBD1 (6 bases). The germline V gene has CDR1 ENHRY and CDR2 SYGVKD. The CDR3 contains 16 residues. V was clipped by 10 bases and J by 0 bases, with 18 bases between them. This CDR3 reads CATSRDIPSNTGELFF. In DNA, the CDR3 is TGTGCCACGTCCCGGGACATTCCTTCGAACACCGGGGAGCTGTTTTTT.

In its sample, this clone was seen once. CDR3 residues: CASMGTRRGMNTEAFF. CDR3 nucleotides: TGTGCCAGCATGGGGACGAGGCGGGGGATGAACACTGAAGCTTTCTTT. This chain uses TRBV6-6 with TRBJ1-1; the D gene is possibly TRBD1 (5 bases). Trimming shortened V by 7 bases and J by 0 bases, and 18 bases separated the two germline ends. This CDR3 has 16 amino acids. Germline V gene data show CDR1 as MNHNY and CDR2 as SVGAGI (reference sequence).

This clone appeared a single time. CDR3 protein: CASSLRWDREDGYTF. DNA of the CDR3: TGTGCCAGCAGTTTAAGGTGGGACAGGGAGGATGGCTACACCTTC. This chain uses TRBV28 with TRBJ1-2; 9 bases are a match to TRBD1. With V trimmed by 2 bases and J by 6 bases, 7 bases remained unmatched. Germline values: CDR1 MDHEN, CDR2 SYDVKM. The CDR3 runs 15 residues.

The rearrangement links TRBV7-2 to TRBJ1-5; 7 nucleotides line up with TRBD1. CDR1 is SGHTA and CDR2 is FQGNSA in the germline V gene. V shed 1 base and J 1 base; nucleotides not matched to a gene: 4. CDR3 length: 16 amino acids. This CDR3 reads CASSLEGALSNQPQHF. The CDR3, as DNA: TGTGCCAGCAGCTTAGAGGGGGCTCTAAGCAATCAGCCCCAGCATTTT.

The rearrangement joins TRBV18 to TRBJ2-1; 8 bases fit TRBD1. Germline V CDR1 and CDR2: KGHSH, LQKENI. The V segment lost 6 bases and the J segment 7 bases; nucleotides outside the gene matches: 8. The CDR3 is 14 amino acids. This CDR3 reads CASSPDRVGNEQFF. The CDR3 DNA is TGTGCCAGCTCCCCGGACAGGGTAGGGAATGAGCAGTTCTTC.

The chain carries TRBV7-2 and TRBJ2-7; 7 bases line up with TRBD1. The CDR3 length is 14 residues. V lost 10 bases to trimming and J lost 4 bases; unmatched junction nucleotides: 13. Germline CDR1 is SGHTA and CDR2 is FQGNSA. The CDR3 coding sequence is TGTGCCACCGGGCACGGGACAGAAATTTACGAGCAGTACTTC. Encoded protein: CATGHGTEIYEQYF.

On this clone: Sequence at one end of the junction differs from germline and may be a read error. The chain uses TRBV6-1 and TRBJ2-7, with 10 bases fitting TRBD2. The CDR3 is 19 residues long. The germline gives CDR1 MNHNS, CDR2 SASEGT. The chain's CDR3 is CASREAGGLVQPSSYEQYF. CDR3 sequence (DNA): TGTGCCAGCAGGGAAGCGGGAGGGCTCGTCCAACCGAGCTCCTACGAGCAGTACTTC.

V usage is TRBV4-1 and J usage is TRBJ1-2; a possible D gene is TRBD1 (5 bases). The CDR3 loop spans 16 amino acids. Deletions cut 3 bases from V and 2 bases from J, with 16 bases between. Looked up from germline, CDR1 is MGHRA and CDR2 is YSYEKL. CDR3 nucleotides: TGCGCCAGCAGCCAGTCCGCGTGGGGGGTGAACTATGGCTACACCTTC. It yields the protein CASSQSAWGVNYGYTF.